This T cell receptor beta chain was identified during a study of T cells in Graves' hyperthyroidism and ophthalmopathy. Regarding the study as a whole: Most thyroid clonotypes expanded above 0.001 appeared in blood too.

RNA transcripts provided the source from which TCR beta CDR3 regions were amplified. The HTBI primer set served for first-round RT-PCR of the TCR CDR3. TCRdb reprocessed the multiplex PCR reads with MiXCR, giving one entry per CDR3 protein. This table has approximately 410,000 distinct CDR3 sequences, roughly 13% appearing once. Germline loops: CDR1 SEHNR, CDR2 FQNEAQ (reference sequence). J was trimmed by 8 bases and V by 4 bases; bases with no gene match: 4. The CDR3 sequence is 13 residues long. Hyperthyroidism was newly diagnosed in patients aged 18 to 65 (duration under 2 months). Patients were excluded for uncontrolled infection, other autoimmune disease, pregnancy or lactation. Isolation of PBMCs was performed on around 9.7 ml fresh peripheral blood. This clonotype has a count of ten or more. Its antigen is undetermined.

The chain couples TRBV7-9 to TRBJ2-3, with 9 bases matching TRBD2. Sequenced material: blood. The receptor comes from a young woman with Graves' hyperthyroidism. As DNA, the CDR3 is TGTGCCAGCAGCTCGGGACTAGCCCCTACGCAGTATTTT. Its translation: CASSSGLAPTQYF. Complete variable domain (other parts from reference TRBV7-9 and TRBJ2-3): DTGVSQNPRHKITKRGQNVTFRCDPISEHNRLYWYRQTLGQGPEFLTYFQNEAQLEKSRLLSDRFSAERPKGSFSTLEIQRTEQGDSAMYLCASSSGLAPTQYFGPGTRLTVL.